A selection of T cell receptor beta chains follows, all from one sample in a study of OX40 agonist ivuxolimab in advanced cancers. Sequenced by immunoSEQ multiplex PCR; TCRdb stores in-frame clones only, minus some. The profile covers about 28,000 clones, with around 79% appearing a single time and about 29% taken by the ten largest. The material sequenced was CD4+ or CD8+ T cells sorted from blood, taken in a trial of the OX40 agonist ivuxolimab. These receptors originate from an adult with an advanced solid tumor such as melanoma, head and neck, liver or kidney cancer. The CDR3 runs from the conserved cysteine through the conserved F or W. A D gene is named only where the DNA matches it firmly. Rows give clone size only sometimes, using once, few, many, or a class for an expanded clone.

>NA|TRBV29-1|NA|TRBJ2-1
TGCAGCGTTGATCTGGCGGGGAAAGGAAGGGGGTTCTTC
CSVDLAGKGRGFF
>NA|TRBV2|NA|TRBJ1-1
TGTGCCAGCAGGTTGGACAGTTACACTGAAGCTTTCTTT
CASRLDSYTEAFF
>NA|TRBV7-8|NA|TRBJ2-7
TGTGCCAGCAGCTTAGCGCAGGGGTGGGAGCAGTACTTC
CASSLAQGWEQYF
>few|TRBV7-9|NA|TRBJ2-3
TGTGCCAGCAGGTTCGCTCGGGGGGCTCTCACAGATACGCAGTATTTT
CASRFARGALTDTQYF
>NA|TRBV29-1|NA|TRBJ1-1
TGCAGCGTTGAAGTATCGCGATACATGAACACTGAAGCTTTCTTT
CSVEVSRYMNTEAFF
>once|TRBV6-4|NA|TRBJ1-1
TGTGCCAACGGAGGGGAGTTTAAGAACACTGAAGCTTTCTTT
CANGGEFKNTEAFF
>medium-sized|TRBV4-1|NA|TRBJ2-4
TGCGCCAGCAGCCAAGAATTAGGGTCAGCCAAAAACATTCAGTACTTC
CASSQELGSAKNIQYF
>NA|TRBV6-5|TRBD1|TRBJ2-1
TGTGCCAGCAGTGCCGGGACAGGGGTCGTCAATGAGCAGTTCTTC
CASSAGTGVVNEQFF
>NA|TRBV19|NA|TRBJ2-1
TGTGCCAGTAGTATACAAGGGGGGGCCTACAATGAGCAGTTCTTC
CASSIQGGAYNEQFF
>NA|TRBV9|NA|TRBJ1-1
TGTGCCAGCAGCGCCGGAACCAAGGGGACTGAAGCTTTCTTT
CASSAGTKGTEAFF
>once|TRBV5-8|TRBD2|TRBJ2-1
TGTGCCAGCAGGGGGACGGCTAGCGGGCCAAACAATGAGCAGTTCTTC
CASRGTASGPNNEQFF
>NA|TRBV5-1|NA|TRBJ2-3
TGCGCCAGCAGCTTGGGGAATCGCCCCCCCAGCACAGATACGCAGTATTTT
CASSLGNRPPSTDTQYF
>NA|TRBV30|TRBD1|TRBJ2-7
TGTGCCTGGATGGGGGACAGGGCAGGGCAGCACTTC
CAWMGDRAGQHF
>once|TRBV28|NA|TRBJ1-1
TGTGCCAGCACCCCCGATAACACTGAAGCTTTCTTT
CASTPDNTEAFF
>NA|TRBV28|NA|TRBJ1-5
TGTGCCAGCAGATCGGGACGGCAAAACCGCTCGCCCCAGCATTTT
CASRSGRQNRSPQHF
>NA|TRBV28|TRBD1|TRBJ2-5
TGTGCCAGCAGAACAGGGGAAATCTACCAAGAGACCCAGTACTTC
CASRTGEIYQETQYF
>NA|TRBV9|TRBD2|TRBJ2-1
TGTGCCAGCAGCGTCGGGGGGACTTTAAACAATGAGCAGTTCTTC
CASSVGGTLNNEQFF
>NA|TRBV9|NA|TRBJ2-7
TGTGCCAGCTCACCCTGGGGGGGGCTTTCCTACGAGCAGTACTTC
CASSPWGGLSYEQYF
>NA|TRBV6-5|TRBD1|TRBJ2-1
TGTGCCAGCAGTACCGCTGGACAGGGGTACAATGAGCAGTTCTTC
CASSTAGQGYNEQFF
>few|TRBV7-9|TRBD2|TRBJ2-5
TGTGCCAGCAGCTCTATGACTAGCGGGGTTCAAGAGACCCAGTACTTC
CASSSMTSGVQETQYF
>few|TRBV9|TRBD2|TRBJ2-3
TGTGCCAGCAGCGTAGGGCGGGGGGGCGCGAATACGCAGTATTTT
CASSVGRGGANTQYF
>NA|TRBV15|NA|TRBJ1-4
TGTGCCACCAGCAGAGATGGGAGGACTAATGAAAAACTGTTTTTT
CATSRDGRTNEKLFF
>NA|TRBV7-9|NA|TRBJ1-2
TGTGCCAGCAGCTTAGAACCTGACAGGATCGATGGCTACACCTTC
CASSLEPDRIDGYTF
>NA|TRBV30|NA|TRBJ2-1
TGTGCCTGGAGTGTTGGGGCGGCCCTCTACAATGAGCAGTTCTTC
CAWSVGAALYNEQFF
>NA|TRBV4-1|NA|TRBJ2-3
TGCGCCAGCAGCCAAGTCGATTTCAGCACAGATACGCAGTATTTT
CASSQVDFSTDTQYF
>NA|TRBV4-1|TRBD1|TRBJ1-1
TGCGCCAGCAGCCCCCGGGACAGGGGGCTGGCTGAAGCTTTCTTT
CASSPRDRGLAEAFF
>NA|TRBV15|NA|TRBJ2-7
TGTGCCACCAGCAGAGCAGATGAATGGAACGAGCAGTACTTC
CATSRADEWNEQYF
>many|TRBV7-3|TRBD1|TRBJ1-2
TGTGCCAGCAGCTTAACGTCGGGACAGGGTAGGACCTTC
CASSLTSGQGRTF
>once|TRBV4-1|NA|TRBJ2-3
TGCGCCAGCAGCCAATGGTCCAGGCCCCCGGGAGATACGCAGTATTTT
CASSQWSRPPGDTQYF
>NA|TRBV4-1|TRBD1|TRBJ2-7
TGCGCCAGCAGCCAACAACAGGGGGCGGTCTCGGGAGAGCAGTACTTC
CASSQQQGAVSGEQYF
>NA|TRBV30|NA|TRBJ2-7
TGTGCCTACCAAGCCGGGGCTGGGGCGTCCGAGCAGTACTTC
CAYQAGAGASEQYF
>NA|TRBV6-6|NA|TRBJ2-7
TGTGCCAGCAGTTATTCTGCCGAGCAGTACTTC
CASSYSAEQYF
>NA|TRBV5-1|TRBD2|TRBJ2-3
TGCGCCAGCAGCTTGGCGGGAGCGGGAGGGGCCACAGATACGCAGTATTTT
CASSLAGAGGATDTQYF
>NA|TRBV7-9|TRBD1|TRBJ2-7
TGTGCCAGCAGCTCCAGACAGGGGGACGAGCAGTACTTC
CASSSRQGDEQYF
>NA|TRBV19|NA|TRBJ1-1
TGTGCCAGTAGTATGCAGGACCTATTTGTGGAAGCTTTCTTT
CASSMQDLFVEAFF
>NA|TRBV28|NA|TRBJ1-2
TGTGCCAGCAGTTTTGATGGGGGAGGGGGCTACACCTTC
CASSFDGGGGYTF
>NA|TRBV28|NA|TRBJ2-1
TGTGCCAGCAGTTTACTGGGGGTTTCCTACAATGAGCAGTTCTTC
CASSLLGVSYNEQFF
>NA|TRBV21-1|NA|TRBJ2-7
TGTGCCAGCAGCAGAGGGGACACCCAGGAGATCTACGAGCAGTACTTC
CASSRGDTQEIYEQYF
>NA|TRBV5-4|NA|TRBJ1-2
TGTGCCAGCAGCATTCAGGGAGAAGCAGCCTATGGCTACACCTTC
CASSIQGEAAYGYTF
>NA|TRBV6-5|NA|TRBJ1-2
TGTGCCAGCAGTTACTCCCCGGGCAACTATGGCTACACCTTC
CASSYSPGNYGYTF
>NA|TRBV11-3|TRBD2|TRBJ2-7
TGTGCCAGCAGCTTATCGGGTAGCGGGTGGTGGCAGTACTTC
CASSLSGSGWWQYF
>NA|TRBV5-6|NA|TRBJ2-1
TGTGCCAGCAGCGCCGGTTACTCCTACAATGAGCAGTTCTTC
CASSAGYSYNEQFF
>NA|TRBV9|NA|TRBJ2-5
TGTGCCAGCAGCCCGGGGTCCCCCGAGACCCAGTACTTC
CASSPGSPETQYF
>NA|TRBV6-5|NA|TRBJ1-5
TGTGCCAGCAGTTCTCAAGGGAGCAATCAGCCCCAGCATTTT
CASSSQGSNQPQHF
>NA|TRBV4-1|TRBD1|TRBJ1-2
TGCGCCAGCAGCCAAGGGCCAGGGGGCCGTACTAACTATGGCTACACCTTC
CASSQGPGGRTNYGYTF
>NA|TRBV11-2|TRBD1|TRBJ2-1
TGTGCCAGCAGCTTGTACTGGAGGTCCGGGACAGGCTCCTACAATGAGCAGTTCTTC
CASSLYWRSGTGSYNEQFF
>NA|TRBV10-3|NA|TRBJ2-5
TGTGCCGTCCGGGACGATGAGTTTGAGACCCAGTACTTC
CAVRDDEFETQYF
>NA|TRBV19|TRBD1|TRBJ1-5
TGTGCCAGTAGTAGACAGGGCGAGGTTCAGCCCCAGCATTTT
CASSRQGEVQPQHF
>once|TRBV30|TRBD1|TRBJ1-1
TGTGCCTGGAGACAGAGACAGGGTATGGGGAACACTGAAGCTTTCTTT
CAWRQRQGMGNTEAFF
>NA|TRBV29-1|TRBD2|TRBJ2-7
TGCAGCGTTGAAGGAGTAGCGGGGACTAAATGGGAGCAGTACTTC
CSVEGVAGTKWEQYF
>NA|TRBV9|NA|TRBJ2-3
TGTGCCAGCAGCTCCCAAGGGGGAGTATCTAGCACAGATACGCAGTATTTT
CASSSQGGVSSTDTQYF